Listed below are T cell receptor beta chains from one sample, sequenced in a study of vaccination effects on CD4 cells after COVID-19. The antigens of these receptors remain unknown. Here immunoSEQ multiplex PCR was the method, and the copy in TCRdb shows in-frame clones only, minus some. The sample records approximately 45,000 clones, around 76% being singletons. Sequences were derived from CD4+ T cells from PBMCs cultured without peptide, sampled before COVID-19 vaccination. These receptors originate from a human donor who had a prior SARS-CoV-2 infection. The CDR3 runs from the conserved cysteine through the conserved F or W. Part of the rows lack a size; the others show once, few, many or a class for expanded clones.

size: NA
V: TRBV10-3
J: TRBJ1-1
CDR3: CAISAWDRVGYTEAFF

size: NA
V: TRBV20-1
J: TRBJ2-3
CDR3: CSASLQRTQYF

size: NA
V: TRBV6-5
J: TRBJ2-7
CDR3: CASSYDWGAYEQYF

size: NA
V: TRBV12-5
J: TRBJ1-1
CDR3: CASGGWNTEAFF

size: NA
V: TRBV9
J: TRBJ2-1
CDR3: CASSVGLENEQFF

size: NA
V: TRBV3-1/TRBV3-2
J: TRBJ1-1
CDR3: CASSQNQGAGTEAFF

size: once
V: TRBV5-1
J: TRBJ1-1
CDR3: CASTKDPNTEAFF

size: NA
V: TRBV6-5
J: TRBJ1-2
CDR3: CASSYYQDGLPGYTF

size: NA
V: TRBV6-5
J: TRBJ1-4
CDR3: CASSYSAREGEKLFF

size: NA
V: TRBV18
J: TRBJ2-1
CDR3: CASSPPSGRTYNEQFF